These 15 T cell receptor beta chains were sequenced from one sample in a study of blood T cell repertoires in COVID-19. Only in-frame clones appear in the TCRdb table, and some are missing; sequencing was by immunoSEQ multiplex PCR. The sample holds about 480,000 clones, 80% to 90% seen once. The source material was peripheral blood. These receptors all stem from a man between 18 and 35 years old with COVID-19, enrolled during active disease.

A single count supports this clone. The rearrangement uses TRBV10-3 and TRBJ2-7, with 7 bases matching TRBD1. With 8 bases clipped from V and 1 base from J, the junction kept 5 bases outside the gene matches. The CDR3 is made up of 13 amino acids. Germline CDR1 and CDR2: ENHRY and SYGVKD. Here the CDR3 reads CAIERTGSYEQYF. The CDR3 DNA is TGTGCCATCGAGAGGACAGGTTCCTACGAGCAGTACTTC.

The chain combines TRBV27 with TRBJ2-1, with D maybe TRBD1 (6 bases). Trimming took off 3 bases at V and 6 bases at J, with 12 bases between the two ends. The CDR3 is made up of 14 amino acids. Per germline, CDR1 MNHEY and CDR2 SMNVEV (reference sequence). DNA of the CDR3: TGTGCCAGCAGTTTCTGGGACAAAATCAATGAGCAGTTCTTC. Its protein product is CASSFWDKINEQFF.

J is TRBJ2-6 and V is TRBV7-8; 7 nucleotides line up with TRBD1. Germline V lookup: CDR1 SGHVS, CDR2 FQNEAQ. The CDR3 is 15 amino acids. Germline trimming cut 5 bases from V and 3 bases from J; bases unmatched to any gene: 4. CDR3 region: CASSPDRVGANVLTF. In DNA, the CDR3 is TGTGCCAGCAGCCCAGACAGGGTTGGGGCCAACGTCCTGACTTTC.

The chain joins TRBV23-1 to TRBJ1-2, with TRBD1 matching 11 bases. TRBV23-1 is an ORF; its function is uncertain. V lost 2 bases, J lost 1 base, and 15 bases stayed unmatched. This CDR3 spans 20 amino acids. The CDR3 coding sequence is TGCGCCAGCAGTCAAGTAGCCACCGCCGGGACAGGGGGTCGTAACTATGGCTACACCTTC. Translation gives CASSQVATAGTGGRNYGYTF.

The V gene is TRBV10-1, the J gene TRBJ2-7; 8 bases line up with TRBD2. The germline V gene has CDR1 WNHNN and CDR2 SYGVQD (reference sequence). The CDR3 covers 14 residues. J gave up 4 bases and V 8 bases, and 10 bases lay outside the gene matches. This chain's CDR3 is CASSAASGGYEQYF. The CDR3 nucleotides read TGCGCCAGCTCAGCGGCGAGCGGGGGATACGAGCAGTACTTC.

The gene calls are TRBV19 and TRBJ2-1; 7 nucleotides agree with TRBD2. The CDR3 is 14 amino acids. Germline CDR1 reads LNHDA; CDR2 reads SQIVND (reference sequence). V trimming: 5 bases; J trimming: 3 bases; junction bases outside the gene matches: 4. This chain's CDR3 is CASSSASGYNEQFF. CDR3 DNA: TGTGCCAGTAGTTCGGCTAGCGGCTACAATGAGCAGTTCTTC.

The chain recombines TRBV2 with TRBJ1-5; D call uncertain. Looked up from germline, CDR1 is SNHLY and CDR2 is FYNNEI. V shed 7 bases and J shed 0 bases, with 10 bases lying between them. CDR3 size: 14 residues. CDR3 amino acids: CASTRRVSNQPQHF. CDR3 nucleotides: TGTGCCAGCACGAGGCGGGTTAGCAATCAGCCCCAGCATTTT. Together with reference TRBV2 and TRBJ1-5, the CDR3 gives the full variable domain: EPEVTQTPSHQVTQMGQEVILRCVPISNHLYFYWYRQILGQKVEFLVSFYNNEISEKSEIFDDQFSVERPDGSNFTLKIRSTKLEDSAMYFCASTRRVSNQPQHFGDGTRLSIL.

The chain carries TRBV6-5 and TRBJ1-1; TRBD1 agrees at 9 bases. Germline V lookup: CDR1 MNHEY, CDR2 SVGAGI. V trimming: 7 bases; J trimming: 1 base; junction bases outside the gene matches: 4. The CDR3 sequence is 14 residues long. DNA of the CDR3: TGTGCCAGCACCCCGACAGGGGGGAACACTGAAGCTTTCTTT. Residues: CASTPTGGNTEAFF.

The genes are TRBV18 and TRBJ2-3; 10 positions match TRBD2. With 0 bases clipped from V and 3 bases from J, the junction kept 3 bases outside the gene matches. The CDR3 totals 16 residues. Looked up from germline, CDR1 is KGHSH and CDR2 is LQKENI. CDR3: CASSPPSGGQTDTQYF. The CDR3 region has the DNA TGTGCCAGCTCACCACCTAGCGGGGGGCAGACAGATACGCAGTATTTT.

The V gene is TRBV11-2, the J gene TRBJ1-6; D not certain. V was cut by 5 bases and J by 4 bases, with 12 bases left in between. Germline V gene sequence: CDR1 SGHAT, CDR2 FQNNGV. CDR3 size: 15 residues. This CDR3 is CASSRTRDYNSPLHF. In nucleotides, the CDR3 is TGTGCCAGCAGCCGAACGAGGGATTATAATTCACCCCTCCACTTT. Variable domain in full (rest from reference TRBV11-2 and TRBJ1-6): EAGVAQSPRYKIIEKRQSVAFWCNPISGHATLYWYQQILGQGPKLLIQFQNNGVVDDSQLPKDRFSAERLKGVDSTLKIQPAKLEDSAVYLCASSRTRDYNSPLHFGNGTRLTVT.

CDR3 sequence reads: CASSPSGREGHNEQFF. In DNA form, the CDR3 reads TGTGCCAGCTCACCGTCCGGGCGGGAGGGACACAATGAGCAGTTCTTC. This chain links TRBV18 with TRBJ2-1; TRBD2 agrees at 9 bases. Unmatched junction bases numbered 8, after V lost 3 bases and J lost 5 bases. The germline V gene encodes CDR1 KGHSH and CDR2 LQKENI. This CDR3 comprises 16 residues.

In its sample, this clone was seen once. The chain combines TRBV6-2 or TRBV6-3 with TRBJ2-3; TRBD1 might be the D (6 bases). CDR3 size: 15 residues. V was clipped by 5 bases and J by 2 bases, with 14 bases between them. The germline gives CDR1 MNHEY, CDR2 SVGEGT. CDR3 loop: CASSQFQGITDTQYF. The CDR3 bases are TGTGCCAGCAGTCAATTTCAGGGGATCACAGATACGCAGTATTTT.

V gene TRBV10-2 combines with J gene TRBJ1-6; D remains ambiguous. The germline gives CDR1 WSHSY, CDR2 SAAADI. Trimming pared 4 bases from V and 10 bases from J, leaving 8 bases between. The CDR3 consists of 12 residues. The CDR3 nucleotides are TGCGCCAGCAGTGCAGGCCAATCACCCCTCCACTTT. Translating it yields CASSAGQSPLHF.

The chain carries TRBV27 and TRBJ2-7; 9 bases are shared with TRBD1. The CDR3 has 14 amino acids. Germline V gene data show CDR1 as MNHEY and CDR2 as SMNVEV (reference sequence). The trim removed 3 bases at V and 6 bases at J, leaving 6 bases unmatched. This chain's CDR3 is CASSFGTGSPEQYF. The DNA for the CDR3 is TGTGCCAGCAGTTTTGGGACAGGGTCCCCCGAGCAGTACTTC.

Worth noting for this clone: Other nucleotide sequences from this sample produce the same CDR3. The J gene is TRBJ2-7, the V gene TRBV7-9; TRBD2 is a possible D gene (6 bases). V lost 1 base to trimming and J lost 0 bases, with 7 bases between them. CDR1 is SEHNR, CDR2 FQNEAQ, per germline (reference sequence). The length of the CDR3 is 14 residues. This CDR3 is CASSLGGLSYEQYF. The CDR3, as DNA: TGTGCCAGCAGCTTAGGGGGACTCTCCTACGAGCAGTACTTC. Looking up the rest from reference TRBV7-9 and TRBJ2-7 gives the full variable domain: DTGVSQNPRHKITKRGQNVTFRCDPISEHNRLYWYRQTLGQGPEFLTYFQNEAQLEKSRLLSDRFSAERPKGSFSTLEIQRTEQGDSAMYLCASSLGGLSYEQYFGPGTRLTVT.